These 27 T cell receptor beta chains came from one sample sequenced in a study of CD8 T cells in ankylosing spondylitis. TCRdb reprocessed the 5' RACE reads with MiXCR, giving one entry per CDR3 protein. The sample holds some 15,000 distinct CDR3 sequences, roughly 8.2% seen once. The specimen sequenced was blood. Source of these receptors: a male donor with ankylosing spondylitis or in good health (not recorded which).

The V gene is TRBV29-1, the J gene TRBJ2-3, with 8 bases matching TRBD2. CDR1 and CDR2 (germline): SQVTM, ANQGSEA. Germline trimming cut 8 bases from V and 5 bases from J; bases unmatched to any gene: 6. The CDR3 length is 12 residues. In DNA, the CDR3 is TGCAGCTCCGGGAGGGGAATAGATACGCAGTATTTT. Amino acids: CSSGRGIDTQYF.

This clonotype was counted ten times or more. V is TRBV20-1 and J is TRBJ2-7, with 7 bases aligning to TRBD1. Germline lookup yields CDR1 DFQATT and CDR2 SNEGSKA (reference sequence). The CDR3 length is 13 residues. The V segment lost 6 bases and the J segment 2 bases; nucleotides outside the gene matches: 7. The CDR3 nucleotides read TGCAGTGCCCCCCTCCAGGGGGCCTACGAGCAGTACTTC. Protein: CSAPLQGAYEQYF.

This clonotype has a count of ten or more. The J gene is TRBJ2-2, the V gene TRBV7-3; D is unresolved. This CDR3 is 14 amino acids long. Between the trimmed V and J ends, which lost 5 bases and 1 base, there was a span of 8 bases. Germline V CDR1 and CDR2: SGHTA, FQGTGA. For the CDR3, the DNA is TGTGCCAGCAGCCGCGAACAGAACACCGGGGAGCTGTTTTTT. This translates into CASSREQNTGELFF.

This clonotype was observed a few times. This sequence joins TRBV20-1 and TRBJ2-3, with 10 bases matching TRBD2. V was pared by 4 bases and J by 5 bases, with 3 bases of the junction left unmatched. Germline assignment: CDR1 DFQATT and CDR2 SNEGSKA (reference sequence). This CDR3 region has 13 residues. The CDR3 here is CSATAGGIDTQYF. The CDR3, as DNA: TGCAGTGCTACAGCGGGGGGGATAGATACGCAGTATTTT.

This clonotype was observed many times. The J gene is TRBJ2-1, the V gene TRBV20-1; 11 bases fit TRBD2. The CDR3 covers 13 residues. V trimming: 0 bases; J trimming: 10 bases; junction bases outside the gene matches: 2. In germline, CDR1 is DFQATT, CDR2 SNEGSKA (reference sequence). The DNA for the CDR3 is TGCAGTGCTAGAGACCGACTAGCGGGGGAGCAGTTCTTC. Translated, it gives CSARDRLAGEQFF.

This clonotype was observed at least ten times. The chain is built from TRBV28 and TRBJ2-3, with D uncertain. V was clipped by 2 bases and J by 9 bases, with 15 bases between them. The germline V gene encodes CDR1 MDHEN and CDR2 SYDVKM. The CDR3 has 14 amino acids. The CDR3 spells CASSLTDEARTQYF. For the CDR3, the DNA is TGTGCCAGCAGTTTAACAGACGAAGCCAGAACGCAGTATTTT.

In this sample, this clonotype turned up a few times. V usage is TRBV7-3 and J usage is TRBJ1-1; perhaps TRBD1 as D (5 bases). Germline loops: CDR1 SGHTA, CDR2 FQGTGA. V lost 3 bases and J 3 bases, leaving 11 bases between the germline ends. The length of the CDR3 is 14 residues. CDR3 sequence (DNA): TGTGCCAGCAGCTTGGGGCAGGCGGACACTGAAGCTTTCTTT. It encodes CASSLGQADTEAFF.

The table lists this clonotype with many counts. This rearrangement joins TRBV20-1 to TRBJ1-1, with no clear D. The V and J ends lost 0 bases and 7 bases respectively, with 6 bases between them. Germline values: CDR1 DFQATT, CDR2 SNEGSKA (reference sequence). This CDR3 is built from 11 residues. In nucleotides, the CDR3 is TGCAGTGCTAGAGACAGAGATGAAGCTTTCTTT. Its translation: CSARDRDEAFF.

This clonotype has at least ten counts. This chain uses TRBV12-3 or TRBV12-4 with TRBJ1-3; D uncertain. The CDR3 spans 13 residues. V was trimmed by 2 bases and J by 5 bases, leaving 7 bases between them. Here the CDR3 reads CASSLTRRNTIYF. CDR3 coding DNA: TGTGCCAGCAGTTTAACAAGGAGAAACACCATATATTTT.

This clonotype was found a few times. V and J are TRBV6-2 or TRBV6-3 and TRBJ2-1; D not certain. CDR1 MNHEY and CDR2 SVGEGT come from the germline V gene. V lost 0 bases and J 8 bases, leaving 5 bases between the germline ends. The CDR3 covers 12 residues. CDR3 bases: TGTGCCAGCAGTTACTCGAATCATGAGCAGTTCTTC. Translated, it gives CASSYSNHEQFF.

This clonotype was recorded many times. V and J are TRBV9 and TRBJ2-1; possible D gene TRBD2, 5 bases. The CDR3 spans 15 residues. Trimming took 2 bases from V and 5 from J, leaving 14 bases between them. Germline CDR1 and CDR2: SGDLS and YYNGEE. The CDR3 bases are TGTGCCAGCAGCGTTGGACTCCATGTGGACAATGAGCAGTTCTTC. Encoded protein: CASSVGLHVDNEQFF.

Ten or more counts support this clonotype. The chain recombines TRBV7-9 with TRBJ2-6; no clear D gene. The CDR3 covers 13 residues. CDR1 and CDR2 from the germline V gene are SEHNR and FQNEAQ (reference sequence). The V gene lost 2 bases and the J gene lost 3 bases, with 2 bases spanning the gap. In DNA, the CDR3 is TGTGCCAGCAGCTTATATGGGGCCAACGTCCTGACTTTC. It encodes CASSLYGANVLTF. Combining the CDR3 with reference TRBV7-9 and TRBJ2-6 gives the whole variable domain DTGVSQNPRHKITKRGQNVTFRCDPISEHNRLYWYRQTLGQGPEFLTYFQNEAQLEKSRLLSDRFSAERPKGSFSTLEIQRTEQGDSAMYLCASSLYGANVLTFGAGSRLTVL.

This clonotype was detected ten times or more. The chain uses TRBV20-1 and TRBJ1-5; possible D gene TRBD1, 6 bases. The germline gives CDR1 DFQATT, CDR2 SNEGSKA (reference sequence). The CDR3 runs 16 residues. V gave up 0 bases and J gave up 5 bases, with 17 bases separating them. DNA for the CDR3: TGCAGTGCTAGAGAGGACAGCTTTGCTGGCGATCAGCCCCAGCATTTT. This encodes CSAREDSFAGDQPQHF.

The chain joins TRBV7-9 to TRBJ2-1, with D uncertain. Germline CDR1 SEHNR, CDR2 FQNEAQ (reference sequence). Between the trimmed V and J ends, which lost 3 bases and 9 bases, there was a span of 6 bases. This CDR3 has 11 residues. CDR3 DNA sequence: TGTGCCAGCAGCTTCTCGCGTGAGCAGTTCTTC. Its protein product is CASSFSREQFF.

This clonotype occurred a few times. The CDR3 reads CASSQDIRTNEKLFF. CDR3 DNA sequence: TGCGCCAGCAGCCAAGATATTAGGACTAATGAAAAACTGTTTTTT. This chain joins TRBV4-3 and TRBJ1-4; D call uncertain. CDR3 length: 15 residues. Germline V lookup: CDR1 LGHNA, CDR2 YSLEER. V lost 0 bases and J 2 bases, leaving 7 bases between the germline ends.

The V call is TRBV14, the J call TRBJ2-3; D is unresolved. Germline V gene data show CDR1 as SGHDN and CDR2 as FVKESK. The CDR3 sequence is 15 residues long. Trimming shortened V by 0 bases and J by 0 bases, and 7 bases separated the two germline ends. The DNA of the CDR3 is TGTGCCAGCAGCCAAGAGGGTAGGAGCACAGATACGCAGTATTTT. It yields the protein CASSQEGRSTDTQYF.

Ten or more counts support this clonotype. This chain uses TRBV7-2 with TRBJ2-1; D uncertain. CDR3 size: 11 residues. Trimming pared 8 bases from V and 8 bases from J, leaving 10 bases between. Germline loops: CDR1 SGHTA, CDR2 FQGNSA. The CDR3 loop reads CASAAWDEQFF. CDR3 sequence (DNA): TGTGCCAGCGCCGCTTGGGATGAGCAGTTCTTC.

This clonotype was counted ten times or more. The chain employs TRBV12-3 or TRBV12-4 and TRBJ2-7; D may be TRBD1 (6 bases). The germline V and J ends were trimmed by 6 bases and 3 bases, with 12 bases remaining between them. The length of the CDR3 is 13 residues. The CDR3 DNA reads TGTGCCAGCAGCCCGGGACACCACTACGAGCAGTACGTC. Protein product: CASSPGHHYEQYV.

This clonotype was observed many times. V is TRBV29-1 and J is TRBJ1-1; D gene unclear. Germline-derived CDR1 and CDR2 are SQVTM and ANQGSEA. Trimming removed 4 bases from V and 6 bases from J, with 18 bases in between. The CDR3 runs to 14 residues. CDR3 protein: CSVAPVRWSSEAFF. The CDR3 DNA reads as TGCAGCGTTGCCCCAGTTCGATGGTCATCTGAAGCTTTCTTT.

This clonotype was seen many times. The chain employs TRBV20-1 and TRBJ2-6; no clear D gene. The CDR3 length is 13 residues. Germline V gene sequence: CDR1 DFQATT, CDR2 SNEGSKA (reference sequence). Trimming pared 3 bases from V and 3 bases from J, leaving 6 bases between. The CDR3 DNA reads TGCAGTGCTAGCGTAAGTGGGGCCAACGTCCTGACTTTC. Translation gives CSASVSGANVLTF.

This clonotype occurred many times. The gene calls are TRBV3-1 and TRBJ2-3; the D is unclear. CDR1 and CDR2 (germline): LGHDT, YNNKEL (reference sequence). The CDR3 totals 13 residues. V lost 4 bases, J lost 0 bases, and 5 bases lay in between. The CDR3 DNA sequence: TGTGCCAGCAGCCCCGGAAGCACAGATACGCAGTATTTT. Its translation is CASSPGSTDTQYF.

This clonotype was detected ten times or more. The J gene is TRBJ2-3, the V gene TRBV20-1; D might be TRBD1 (6 bases). This CDR3 contains 16 residues. V dropped 4 bases and J dropped 5 bases, with 22 bases sitting between them. Germline loops: CDR1 DFQATT, CDR2 SNEGSKA (reference sequence). CDR3 DNA sequence: TGCAGTGCTATTAAGGACAGCGGACAGAGACTAGATACGCAGTATTTT. Its translation: CSAIKDSGQRLDTQYF.

There are many counts of this clonotype. The V gene is TRBV12-3 or TRBV12-4, the J gene TRBJ2-4; TRBD1 is a possible D gene (6 bases). The CDR3 is 13 amino acids. V was clipped by 4 bases and J by 11 bases, with 15 bases between them. CDR3 nucleotides: TGTGCCAGCAGTTACCAGGGGCCCGGCCTTCAGTACTTC. Its protein is CASSYQGPGLQYF.

The chain has TRBV28 and TRBJ2-2, with no clear D. Per germline, CDR1 MDHEN and CDR2 SYDVKM. This CDR3 contains 16 residues. Trimming took 4 bases from V and 2 from J, leaving 14 bases between them. CDR3 protein: CASSWARAANTGELFF. The CDR3 DNA reads as TGTGCCAGCAGTTGGGCCCGTGCCGCCAACACCGGGGAGCTGTTTTTT.

This clonotype was counted many times. This chain links TRBV4-3 with TRBJ2-2; D is unclear. Trimming removed 11 bases at V and 6 bases at J, with 22 bases between. The CDR3 runs to 15 residues. Germline loops: CDR1 LGHNA, CDR2 YSLEER. The DNA for the CDR3 is TGCGCCGTTTACACGAGCCCTCGATTCTCCGGGGAGCTGTTTTTT. Protein product: CAVYTSPRFSGELFF.

This clonotype was picked up many times. As DNA, the CDR3 is TGTGCCAGCAGCTTAGTAGGAGCAGATACGCAGTATTTT. This translates into CASSLVGADTQYF. This chain links TRBV7-2 with TRBJ2-3; D uncertain. Germline CDR1 reads SGHTA; CDR2 reads FQGNSA. V lost 1 base and J 4 bases, leaving 6 bases between the germline ends. CDR3 length: 13 amino acids.

The chain carries TRBV12-3 or TRBV12-4 and TRBJ1-5; D is perhaps TRBD1 (5 bases). The CDR3 is 15 amino acids. The V end was cut by 5 bases, the J end by 5 bases, with 16 bases between. In DNA form, the CDR3 reads TGTGCCAGCAGTGATTGGGGGAAAGCGGATCAGCCCCAGCATTTT. Translation gives CASSDWGKADQPQHF.